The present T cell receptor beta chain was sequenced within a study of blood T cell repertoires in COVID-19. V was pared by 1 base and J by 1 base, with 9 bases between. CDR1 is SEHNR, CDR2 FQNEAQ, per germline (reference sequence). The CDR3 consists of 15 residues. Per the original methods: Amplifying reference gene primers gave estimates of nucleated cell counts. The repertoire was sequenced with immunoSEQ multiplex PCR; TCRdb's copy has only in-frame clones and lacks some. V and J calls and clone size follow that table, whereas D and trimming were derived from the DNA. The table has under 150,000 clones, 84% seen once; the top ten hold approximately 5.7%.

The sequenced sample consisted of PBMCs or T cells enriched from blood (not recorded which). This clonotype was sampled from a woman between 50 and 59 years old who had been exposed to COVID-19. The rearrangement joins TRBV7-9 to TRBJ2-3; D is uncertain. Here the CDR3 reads CASSLGGFGTDTQYF. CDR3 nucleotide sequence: TGTGCCAGCAGCTTAGGTGGCTTTGGCACAGATACGCAGTATTTT.